This record concerns one T cell receptor beta chain sequence. The data originate from a study of blood T cell repertoires in COVID-19. Produced via immunoSEQ multiplex PCR; TCRdb's table is partial and in-frame only. This table has 210,000 or so clones, around 85% appearing once. The TCR was taken from a human donor in a cohort sampled during active COVID-19. Sample: peripheral blood.

CDR3 nucleotide sequence: TGCAGCGTTGGTTTTAGCTCCTACAATGAGCAGTTCTTC. Its protein product is CSVGFSSYNEQFF. This chain connects TRBV29-1 to TRBJ2-1; D not resolved. The CDR3 length is 13 residues. The V end was cut by 4 bases, the J end by 0 bases, with 7 bases between. Germline V gene data show CDR1 as SQVTM and CDR2 as ANQGSEA.